Following are 30 T cell receptor beta chains from one sample sequenced in a study of cytomegalovirus exposure and HLA in healthy donors. The assay was immunoSEQ multiplex PCR, and TCRdb's table has in-frame clones only and misses some. The sample lists tens of thousands of clones, roughly 95% occurring once. Sequencing was done on a sample of PBMCs. These receptors were obtained from a woman in her late teens or twenties in good health and CMV-seropositive.

The rearrangement joins TRBV10-3 to TRBJ1-2; TRBD1 aligns across 8 bases. J gave up 4 bases and V 2 bases, and 9 bases lay outside the gene matches. This CDR3 contains 16 residues. Per germline, CDR1 ENHRY and CDR2 SYGVKD. DNA of the CDR3: TGTGCCATCAGTGAGGGACAGGGATCTTATTTCTATGGCTACACCTTC. Translation: CAISEGQGSYFYGYTF.

The rearrangement joins TRBV7-3 to TRBJ2-2; a possible D gene is TRBD1 (5 bases). The CDR3 has 15 residues. V lost 4 bases to trimming and J lost 4 bases, with 13 bases between them. CDR1 is SGHTA and CDR2 is FQGTGA in the germline V gene. The CDR3: CASSSQGWSTGELFF. CDR3 nucleotide sequence: TGTGCCAGCAGCTCCCAGGGTTGGAGCACCGGGGAGCTGTTTTTT.

The J gene is TRBJ1-2, the V gene TRBV2; D is possibly TRBD1 (5 bases). Germline V CDR1 and CDR2: SNHLY, FYNNEI. V lost 6 bases to trimming and J lost 6 bases, with 14 bases between them. The CDR3 extends over 13 amino acids. The CDR3 DNA sequence: TGTGCCAGCAGGGGCAGGGAATCGGATGGCTACACCTTC. As protein: CASRGRESDGYTF.

The V call is TRBV29-1, the J call TRBJ1-5, with TRBD1 identical over 12 bases. V trimming: 6 bases; J trimming: 6 bases; junction bases outside the gene matches: 3. The CDR3 is 13 residues long. Germline CDR1 SQVTM, CDR2 ANQGSEA. The CDR3 loop is CSVGTGGFQPQHF. The CDR3 DNA is TGCAGCGTGGGGACAGGGGGCTTTCAGCCCCAGCATTTT.

The chain uses TRBV5-4 and TRBJ2-2, with no clear D. The CDR3 contains 12 residues. The V and J ends lost 5 bases and 2 bases respectively, with 4 bases between them. Germline CDR1 is SGHNT and CDR2 is YYREEE (reference sequence). DNA of the CDR3: TGTGCCAGCAGACATAACACCGGGGAGCTGTTTTTT. Translated, it gives CASRHNTGELFF.

V usage is TRBV18 and J usage is TRBJ1-2, with a weak D call TRBD1 (5 bases). Trimming took off 6 bases at V and 8 bases at J, with 19 bases between the two ends. There are 14 residues in the CDR3. In germline, CDR1 is KGHSH, CDR2 LQKENI. In DNA form, the CDR3 reads TGTGCCAGCTCGCGGGGCCAGACCGGGGAGGGCTACACCTTC. Translation: CASSRGQTGEGYTF.

The chain couples TRBV4-3 to TRBJ2-1; 9 bases are shared with TRBD2. The ends lost 0 bases at V and 7 bases at J; junction bases unmatched: 7. This CDR3 comprises 16 residues. Germline V CDR1 and CDR2: LGHNA, YSLEER. DNA of the CDR3: TGCGCCAGCAGCCAAGATGGGCGGGAGGGATGGAATGAGCAGTTCTTC. Its protein is CASSQDGREGWNEQFF.

The chain is built from TRBV7-9 and TRBJ1-4, with 9 bases lining up with TRBD1. There are 15 residues in the CDR3. Germline V gene sequence: CDR1 SEHNR, CDR2 FQNEAQ (reference sequence). After removal of 4 bases from V and 7 bases from J, the junction contained 7 bases not matched to a gene. The CDR3 is CASSSGGQGFEKLFF. The CDR3 DNA sequence: TGTGCCAGCAGCTCAGGGGGACAGGGATTTGAAAAACTGTTTTTT.

The V gene is TRBV18, the J gene TRBJ2-5; the match to TRBD2 covers 10 bases. This CDR3 contains 19 residues. The V segment lost 2 bases and the J segment 3 bases; nucleotides outside the gene matches: 15. Germline CDR1 reads KGHSH; CDR2 reads LQKENI. CDR3 DNA: TGTGCCAGCTCACCAACTAGACAGGCTTCTGGACTAGCGGAAGAGACCCAGTACTTC. This sequence encodes CASSPTRQASGLAEETQYF.

The V call is TRBV30, the J call TRBJ1-2; no clear D gene. In germline, CDR1 is GTSNPN, CDR2 SVGIG (reference sequence). The CDR3 is made up of 14 amino acids. The V end lost 2 bases, the J end lost 5 bases, and 15 bases lay between the germline ends. CDR3 bases: TGTGCCTGGAGTTATCGAGCCGGGGATTATGGCTACACCTTC. Its translation is CAWSYRAGDYGYTF.

The chain recombines TRBV5-4 with TRBJ2-1; no firm D call. This CDR3 contains 15 residues. Germline V gene sequence: CDR1 SGHNT, CDR2 YYREEE (reference sequence). V gave up 2 bases and J gave up 5 bases, with 14 bases separating them. CDR3 amino acids: CASSFGGQVDNEQFF. CDR3 nucleotides: TGTGCCAGCAGCTTTGGTGGTCAGGTCGACAATGAGCAGTTCTTC. The complete variable domain, with remaining parts taken from reference TRBV5-4 and TRBJ2-1, reads ETGVTQSPTHLIKTRGQQVTLRCSSQSGHNTVSWYQQALGQGPQFIFQYYREEENGRGNFPPRFSGLQFPNYSSELNVNALELDDSALYLCASSFGGQVDNEQFFGPGTRLTVL.

The chain employs TRBV4-2 and TRBJ2-7; 9 nucleotides match TRBD1. This CDR3 has 15 amino acids. The V segment lost 3 bases and the J segment 2 bases; nucleotides outside the gene matches: 5. Germline V lookup: CDR1 LGHNA, CDR2 YNFKEQ. The CDR3 nucleotides are TGTGCCAGCAGCCAGCAACAGGGGGCGGCCTACGAGCAGTACTTC. As protein: CASSQQQGAAYEQYF.

The CDR3 is CASSQGLGPLEQYF. CDR3 DNA: TGCGCCAGCAGCCAGGGACTAGGACCCCTCGAGCAGTACTTC. This chain connects TRBV4-3 to TRBJ2-7; 8 bases align to TRBD2. V shed 3 bases, J shed 6 bases, and the junction held 7 bases outside the gene matches. The CDR3 is 14 residues long. Germline V gives CDR1 LGHNA, CDR2 YSLEER.

The chain is built from TRBV18 and TRBJ1-1; D is unresolved. The CDR3 contains 13 residues. Germline assignment: CDR1 KGHSH and CDR2 LQKENI. Trimming cost V 6 bases and J 1 base, with 9 bases left between them. The CDR3 sequence is CASSDQSNTEAFF. Written as DNA, the CDR3 is TGTGCCAGCTCCGATCAGTCGAACACTGAAGCTTTCTTT.

This sequence joins TRBV28 and TRBJ2-5; D is perhaps TRBD2 (5 bases). The CDR3 is 12 amino acids. CDR1 is MDHEN and CDR2 is SYDVKM in the germline V gene. V lost 3 bases and J 10 bases, leaving 12 bases between the germline ends. The CDR3 DNA sequence: TGTGCCAGCAGTTTGCCCGGGAAGAACCAGTACTTC. This gives the protein CASSLPGKNQYF.

The CDR3 reads CAWSNTGRSETQYF. The DNA of the CDR3 is TGTGCCTGGAGTAATACGGGAAGGAGTGAGACCCAGTACTTC. The chain combines TRBV30 with TRBJ2-5, with a tentative D call TRBD2 (5 bases). Trimming stripped 2 bases from V and 5 bases from J, with 15 bases between. Germline lookup yields CDR1 GTSNPN and CDR2 SVGIG (reference sequence). This CDR3 contains 14 residues.

The rearrangement links TRBV7-2 to TRBJ1-3; 7 positions agree with TRBD1. The CDR3 has 16 amino acids. The V segment lost 0 bases and the J segment 4 bases; nucleotides outside the gene matches: 6. Germline values: CDR1 SGHTA, CDR2 FQGNSA. In DNA form, the CDR3 reads TGTGCCAGCAGCTTAGCGTCGACAGGGTTCGGAAACACCATATATTTT. As protein: CASSLASTGFGNTIYF. Filled out from reference TRBV7-2 and TRBJ1-3, the complete variable domain reads GAGVSQSPSNKVTEKGKDVELRCDPISGHTALYWYRQSLGQGLEFLIYFQGNSAPDKSGLPSDRFSAERTGGSVSTLTIQRTQQEDSAVYLCASSLASTGFGNTIYFGEGSWLTVV.

The chain carries TRBV28 and TRBJ1-1; D remains ambiguous. Germline CDR1 reads MDHEN; CDR2 reads SYDVKM. The V and J ends lost 3 bases and 2 bases respectively, with 13 bases between them. This CDR3 is built from 15 residues. The CDR3 DNA sequence: TGTGCCAGCAGTTTGGCCGGCAGGTCCAACACTGAAGCTTTCTTT. Residues: CASSLAGRSNTEAFF.

A few counts support this clone. The chain has TRBV7-2 and TRBJ2-1, with 15 positions matching TRBD2. Germline trimming cut 1 base from V and 3 bases from J; bases unmatched to any gene: 4. The CDR3 runs to 18 residues. The germline CDR1 and CDR2 sequences are SGHTA and FQGNSA. CDR3 bases: TGTGCCAGCAGCTTAGAAGGGACTAGCGGGAGGTTCTACAATGAGCAGTTCTTC. Translated: CASSLEGTSGRFYNEQFF.

The chain employs TRBV2 and TRBJ1-5, with no clear D. This CDR3 has 15 residues. Germline CDR1 SNHLY, CDR2 FYNNEI. The V end lost 4 bases, the J end lost 2 bases, and 12 bases lay between the germline ends. The CDR3: CASSVGPSGNQPQHF. CDR3 bases: TGTGCCAGCAGTGTGGGCCCCTCTGGCAATCAGCCCCAGCATTTT. Complete variable domain (other parts from reference TRBV2 and TRBJ1-5): EPEVTQTPSHQVTQMGQEVILRCVPISNHLYFYWYRQILGQKVEFLVSFYNNEISEKSEIFDDQFSVERPDGSNFTLKIRSTKLEDSAMYFCASSVGPSGNQPQHFGDGTRLSIL.

The chain links TRBV30 to TRBJ2-5, with a weak D call TRBD1 (6 bases). The CDR3 sequence is 13 residues long. With 3 bases removed from V and 1 base from J, the gap between germline ends came to 9 bases. Germline assignment: CDR1 GTSNPN and CDR2 SVGIG (reference sequence). CDR3: CAWRGASQETQYF. The CDR3 coding sequence is TGTGCCTGGAGGGGGGCGAGCCAAGAGACCCAGTACTTC.

The chain is built from TRBV11-3 and TRBJ2-2; the D is unclear. V was clipped by 2 bases and J by 3 bases, with 7 bases between them. The CDR3 is 14 residues long. CDR1 and CDR2 from the germline V gene are SGHNT and YENEEA. CDR3 in DNA: TGTGCCAGCAGCTTAAGCGCGGACACCGGGGAGCTGTTTTTT. It codes for CASSLSADTGELFF.

The chain joins TRBV11-3 to TRBJ2-2, with D maybe TRBD1 (6 bases). The length of the CDR3 is 15 residues. Germline loops: CDR1 SGHNT, CDR2 YENEEA. V was clipped by 3 bases and J by 3 bases, with 11 bases between them. The CDR3 loop is CASSFQGSYTGELFF. The CDR3 nucleotides are TGTGCCAGCAGCTTCCAGGGGTCGTACACCGGGGAGCTGTTTTTT.

The rearrangement links TRBV6-1 to TRBJ2-5; possible D gene TRBD1, 5 bases. Germline CDR1 and CDR2: MNHNS and SASEGT. This CDR3 is built from 13 residues. The ends were cut back, 7 bases at V and 5 bases at J, with 14 bases in the middle. CDR3 loop: CASTLGVEETQYF. CDR3 bases: TGTGCCAGCACGTTAGGGGTAGAGGAGACCCAGTACTTC.

This clone was recorded only once. The chain uses TRBV11-2 and TRBJ1-2; D remains unclear. Between the trimmed V and J ends, which lost 5 bases and 3 bases, there was a span of 10 bases. The CDR3 consists of 13 residues. CDR1 and CDR2 (germline): SGHAT, FQNNGV. For the CDR3, the DNA is TGTGCCAGCAGCGAGAGGCCGGACTATGGCTACACCTTC. It specifies CASSERPDYGYTF.

The rearrangement links TRBV28 to TRBJ1-1; D call uncertain. Looked up from germline, CDR1 is MDHEN and CDR2 is SYDVKM. V lost 6 bases and J lost 2, with 16 bases in between. The CDR3 covers 15 residues. CDR3 in amino acids: CASSSVPTSNTEAFF. CDR3 in DNA: TGTGCCAGCAGCTCCGTCCCGACATCCAACACTGAAGCTTTCTTT.

V is TRBV19 and J is TRBJ1-1; 7 nucleotides agree with TRBD1. The CDR3 covers 17 residues. J was trimmed by 4 bases and V by 4 bases; bases with no gene match: 15. The germline CDR1 and CDR2 sequences are LNHDA and SQIVND (reference sequence). The CDR3 DNA follows: TGTGCCAGTAGTACCATCTTTGGCAATGGGGACAGCACTGAAGCTTTCTTT. Translated, it gives CASSTIFGNGDSTEAFF.

This clone was seen only once. The CDR3 protein is CASSLGRGSTEAFF. The CDR3 DNA is TGCGCCAGCAGCTTGGGCAGGGGATCGACTGAAGCTTTCTTT. The chain has TRBV5-1 and TRBJ1-1; maybe TRBD1 (6 bases). V lost 0 bases and J 5 bases, leaving 11 bases between the germline ends. This CDR3 spans 14 amino acids. CDR1 is SGHRS, CDR2 YFSETQ, per germline.

The chain links TRBV7-9 to TRBJ2-1, with a weak D call TRBD1 (6 bases). Looked up from germline, CDR1 is SEHNR and CDR2 is FQNEAQ (reference sequence). The CDR3 covers 14 residues. Trimming removed 2 bases at V and 7 bases at J, with 12 bases between. The CDR3 spells CASSLIQGTNEQFF. The CDR3, as DNA: TGTGCCAGCAGCTTAATACAGGGTACGAATGAGCAGTTCTTC. Based on the CDR3 plus reference TRBV7-9 and TRBJ2-1, the full variable domain is DTGVSQNPRHKITKRGQNVTFRCDPISEHNRLYWYRQTLGQGPEFLTYFQNEAQLEKSRLLSDRFSAERPKGSFSTLEIQRTEQGDSAMYLCASSLIQGTNEQFFGPGTRLTVL.

This clone was counted once. The chain couples TRBV7-9 to TRBJ2-5; perhaps TRBD2 as D (6 bases). This CDR3 spans 14 amino acids. CDR1 and CDR2 from the germline V gene are SEHNR and FQNEAQ (reference sequence). V gave up 4 bases and J gave up 5 bases, with 14 bases separating them. The CDR3 reads CASSSPWEVETQYF. CDR3 in DNA: TGTGCCAGCAGCTCCCCGTGGGAGGTGGAGACCCAGTACTTC.